The 29 T cell receptor beta chains below all came from one sample that was sequenced in a study of technical replicates of blood from a handful of donors. This table comes from immunoSEQ multiplex PCR, and its TCRdb copy is limited to in-frame clones, with some not included. This sample has 85,000 to 100,000 clones, with 90% to 96% found just once. Sequenced sample: T cells isolated from PBMCs. The receptors were sampled from a human donor in good health.

The chain uses TRBV7-8 and TRBJ2-3; TRBD2 aligns across 7 bases. V shed 1 base and J 4 bases; nucleotides not matched to a gene: 5. The CDR3 loop spans 15 amino acids. Germline CDR1 reads SGHVS; CDR2 reads FQNEAQ. The CDR3, as DNA: TGTGCCAGCAGCTTAGGGGTGGGGAGGGCAGATACGCAGTATTTT. Residues: CASSLGVGRADTQYF. Full variable domain (remainder filled in from reference TRBV7-8 and TRBJ2-3): GAGVSQSPRYKVAKRGQDVALRCDPISGHVSLFWYQQALGQGPEFLTYFQNEAQLDKSGLPSDRFFAERPEGSVSTLKIQRTQQEDSAVYLCASSLGVGRADTQYFGPGTRLTVL.

Comment on this clone: Compared with germline, one end of the junction differs, possibly owing to a read error. The J gene is TRBJ2-3, the V gene TRBV15, with 11 nucleotides matching TRBD2. The CDR3 spans 17 residues. Germline V CDR1 and CDR2: LNHNV, YYDKDF (reference sequence). CDR3 sequence (DNA): TGTGCCACCAGCGGAGAGACTAGCGGGATAAGAACAGATACGCAGTATTTT. Residues: CATSGETSGIRTDTQYF.

As DNA, the CDR3 is TGCGCCAGCAGCCCTTACGGACTAGCGGAGACCCAGTACTTC. Amino acids: CASSPYGLAETQYF. V and J are TRBV4-1 and TRBJ2-5, with 9 bases that match TRBD2. Trimming cost V 4 bases and J 5 bases; bases outside gene matches: 5. The germline CDR1 and CDR2 sequences are MGHRA and YSYEKL. CDR3 size: 14 residues.

The rearrangement uses TRBV28 and TRBJ1-2, with TRBD1 as a possible D gene (6 bases). V was pared by 4 bases and J by 8 bases, with 17 bases between. The length of the CDR3 is 14 residues. The germline CDR1 and CDR2 sequences are MDHEN and SYDVKM. The CDR3 DNA reads as TGTGCCAGCAGTTCGACAGGCCGAGCGGGGGGCTACACCTTC. Translating it yields CASSSTGRAGGYTF.

The chain employs TRBV7-6 and TRBJ1-6; 7 bases are shared with TRBD1. The CDR3 extends over 13 amino acids. Per the germline V gene, CDR1 is SGHVS and CDR2 is FNYEAQ. V shed 5 bases and J 10 bases; nucleotides not matched to a gene: 5. The CDR3 bases are TGTGCCAGCAGCCCAGGGGGGCCCTCACCCCTCCACTTT. It yields the protein CASSPGGPSPLHF.

CDR3 sequence reads: CASDSYTEAFF. The CDR3 nucleotides are TGTGCCAGCGACAGTTACACTGAAGCTTTCTTT. The V gene is TRBV6-1, the J gene TRBJ1-1; TRBD1 might be the D (5 bases). In germline, CDR1 is MNHNS, CDR2 SASEGT. The CDR3 consists of 11 residues. Between the trimmed V and J ends, which lost 8 bases and 3 bases, there was a span of 7 bases.

The gene calls are TRBV28 and TRBJ1-4, with no clear D. There are 11 residues in the CDR3. The germline V and J ends were trimmed by 6 bases and 5 bases, with 4 bases remaining between them. Germline V gene lookup returns CDR1 MDHEN and CDR2 SYDVKM. The DNA of the CDR3 is TGTGCCAGCAGCAAAAATGAAAAACTGTTTTTT. Translation gives CASSKNEKLFF.

V and J are TRBV30 and TRBJ2-3, with 7 bases lining up with TRBD1. CDR1 is GTSNPN, CDR2 SVGIG, per germline (reference sequence). CDR3 length equals 13 residues. With 3 bases clipped from V and 3 bases from J, the junction kept 3 bases outside the gene matches. CDR3 residues: CAWSRQGTDTQYF. For the CDR3, the DNA is TGTGCCTGGAGCAGACAGGGTACAGATACGCAGTATTTT. The full variable domain, its missing parts supplied by reference TRBV30 and TRBJ2-3, is SQTIHQWPATLVQPVGSPLSLECTVEGTSNPNLYWYRQAAGRGLQLLFYSVGIGQISSEVPQNLSASRPQDRQFILSSKKLLLSDSGFYLCAWSRQGTDTQYFGPGTRLTVL.

The CDR3 loop reads CASSATGVYGYTF. The DNA of the CDR3 is TGTGCCAGCAGCGCGACCGGGGTCTATGGCTACACCTTC. J is TRBJ1-2 and V is TRBV9; D remains ambiguous. Germline values: CDR1 SGDLS, CDR2 YYNGEE. The V gene lost 3 bases and the J gene lost 4 bases, with 10 bases spanning the gap. The CDR3 spans 13 residues.

V gene TRBV27 combines with J gene TRBJ2-7; 7 nucleotides match TRBD1. J gave up 2 bases and V 5 bases, and 6 bases lay outside the gene matches. Germline V gene data show CDR1 as MNHEY and CDR2 as SMNVEV (reference sequence). This CDR3 contains 14 residues. Here the CDR3 DNA reads TGTGCCAGCAGTCGTCTCCAGGGGGCCTACGAGCAGTACTTC. Protein: CASSRLQGAYEQYF.

The gene calls are TRBV15 and TRBJ2-5, with 10 bases aligning to TRBD2. CDR1 and CDR2 (germline): LNHNV, YYDKDF (reference sequence). Trimming removed 0 bases from V and 4 bases from J; junction bases left unmatched: 8. The CDR3 length is 17 residues. The CDR3 region is CATSRDISGRARETQYF. The CDR3 nucleotides read TGTGCCACCAGCAGAGATATAAGCGGGAGGGCACGAGAGACCCAGTACTTC.

The gene calls are TRBV11-2 and TRBJ1-1; D ambiguous. The germline CDR1 and CDR2 sequences are SGHAT and FQNNGV. Trimming cost V 1 base and J 0 bases, with 9 bases left between them. The CDR3 sequence is 15 residues long. The CDR3 loop reads CASSLAEGMNTEAFF. As DNA, the CDR3 is TGTGCCAGCAGCTTAGCAGAGGGTATGAACACTGAAGCTTTCTTT.

The chain recombines TRBV5-6 with TRBJ1-2; 7 positions agree with TRBD1. This CDR3 has 14 residues. V shed 3 bases, J shed 4 bases, and the junction held 6 bases outside the gene matches. In germline, CDR1 is SGHDT, CDR2 YYEEEE. The CDR3 nucleotides are TGTGCCAGCAGCTCCAGACAGGGCCCCTATGGCTACACCTTC. Translation gives CASSSRQGPYGYTF.

V is TRBV6-6 and J is TRBJ2-5; D is possibly TRBD1 (5 bases). The V gene's germline CDR1 is MNHNY and CDR2 SVGAGI (reference sequence). CDR3 length: 14 amino acids. Deletions cut 5 bases from V and 1 base from J, with 11 bases between. CDR3 nucleotides: TGTGCCAGCAGTCCCCCTGGGGCCCAAGAGACCCAGTACTTC. This translates into CASSPPGAQETQYF.

This chain links TRBV27 with TRBJ2-5; 7 positions match TRBD1. J gave up 7 bases and V 8 bases, and 13 bases lay outside the gene matches. Germline V gene lookup returns CDR1 MNHEY and CDR2 SMNVEV (reference sequence). The CDR3 has 14 residues. The CDR3 sequence: CASAVQGELGTQYF. In DNA, the CDR3 is TGTGCCAGCGCCGTGCAGGGGGAGTTAGGGACCCAGTACTTC.

Written as DNA, the CDR3 is TGTGCCAGCAGCATGTCCCCCGGCTACACCTTC. This translates into CASSMSPGYTF. The chain uses TRBV2 and TRBJ1-2; D remains unclear. In germline, CDR1 is SNHLY, CDR2 FYNNEI. The CDR3 totals 11 residues. Between the trimmed V and J ends, which lost 6 bases and 8 bases, there was a span of 10 bases.

This clone was found once. The chain carries TRBV6-1 and TRBJ2-1; 9 nucleotides line up with TRBD1. Germline trimming cut 1 base from V and 8 bases from J; bases unmatched to any gene: 6. This CDR3 has 15 residues. The V gene's germline CDR1 is MNHNS and CDR2 SASEGT. DNA for the CDR3: TGTGCCAGCAGTGAAGTGCCGGGACAGGGCGATGAGCAGTTCTTC. Residues: CASSEVPGQGDEQFF.

CDR3 bases: TGTGCCAGCCAGCTGGGGGGGAACACTGAAGCTTTCTTT. Translating gives CASQLGGNTEAFF. The chain joins TRBV7-3 to TRBJ1-1; D is perhaps TRBD1 (5 bases). Germline CDR1 reads SGHTA; CDR2 reads FQGTGA. The CDR3 is 13 residues long. With 8 bases removed from V and 1 base from J, the gap between germline ends came to 11 bases.

The gene calls are TRBV30 and TRBJ2-7; TRBD1 matches 7 bases. Germline CDR1 GTSNPN, CDR2 SVGIG (reference sequence). There are 14 residues in the CDR3. Germline trimming cut 0 bases from V and 7 bases from J; bases unmatched to any gene: 9. The CDR3 DNA follows: TGTGCCTGGAGTGTCAACAGGGGTTTTAGGGAGCAGTACTTC. As protein: CAWSVNRGFREQYF.

The chain joins TRBV27 to TRBJ1-2; no reliable D call. This CDR3 has 14 residues. Trimming cost V 3 bases and J 4 bases, with 12 bases left between them. CDR1 is MNHEY, CDR2 SMNVEV, per germline (reference sequence). CDR3 sequence: CASSFEPRGYGYTF. The DNA for the CDR3 is TGTGCCAGCAGTTTCGAGCCGCGTGGCTATGGCTACACCTTC.

The chain combines TRBV5-4 with TRBJ1-1; D might be TRBD1 (6 bases). V was pared by 6 bases and J by 5 bases, with 17 bases between. The CDR3 is 14 amino acids. Germline CDR1 SGHNT, CDR2 YYREEE (reference sequence). The CDR3 region has the DNA TGTGCCAGCAACCCAGGGGTGGAGAGGACTGAAGCTTTCTTT. Protein product: CASNPGVERTEAFF.

V gene TRBV7-9 combines with J gene TRBJ1-5; 7 nucleotides match TRBD1. In germline, CDR1 is SEHNR, CDR2 FQNEAQ (reference sequence). This CDR3 is built from 15 residues. Trimming removed 0 bases from V and 5 bases from J; junction bases left unmatched: 4. The CDR3 loop reads CASSLAGQAYQPQHF. Here the CDR3 DNA reads TGTGCCAGCAGCTTAGCAGGACAGGCCTATCAGCCCCAGCATTTT.

The V gene is TRBV7-9, the J gene TRBJ2-1; 10 nucleotides align to TRBD2. CDR1 SEHNR and CDR2 FQNEAQ come from the germline V gene (reference sequence). Unmatched junction bases numbered 10, after V lost 5 bases and J lost 0 bases. The CDR3 loop spans 18 amino acids. Written as DNA, the CDR3 is TGTGCCAGCAGCGGAAGACTAGCGGGCGCCAGCTCCTACAATGAGCAGTTCTTC. Translated: CASSGRLAGASSYNEQFF. The full variable domain, rest sourced from reference TRBV7-9 and TRBJ2-1, is DTGVSQNPRHKITKRGQNVTFRCDPISEHNRLYWYRQTLGQGPEFLTYFQNEAQLEKSRLLSDRFSAERPKGSFSTLEIQRTEQGDSAMYLCASSGRLAGASSYNEQFFGPGTRLTVL.

The chain combines TRBV5-4 with TRBJ1-3; D call uncertain. The CDR3 sequence is 16 residues long. Deletions cut 0 bases from V and 1 base from J, with 11 bases between. The germline CDR1 and CDR2 sequences are SGHNT and YYREEE (reference sequence). The CDR3 DNA sequence: TGTGCCAGCAGCTTGGACCCGGGAGGATCTGGAAACACCATATATTTT. Its translation: CASSLDPGGSGNTIYF.

The gene calls are TRBV28 and TRBJ2-7; tentative D call: TRBD1 (6 bases). The CDR3 length is 17 residues. The ends were cut back, 6 bases at V and 5 bases at J, with 26 bases in the middle. Per the germline V gene, CDR1 is MDHEN and CDR2 is SYDVKM. The CDR3 region is CASSLITEATGKDEQYF. As DNA, the CDR3 is TGTGCCAGCAGCCTCATCACCGAAGCCACAGGGAAGGACGAGCAGTACTTC.

The CDR3 coding sequence is TGTGCCAGCAGCTCGGGGGGACAGGTAAACACTGAAGCTTTCTTT. Translation gives CASSSGGQVNTEAFF. V and J are TRBV5-4 and TRBJ1-1; 8 nucleotides line up with TRBD1. CDR1 is SGHNT and CDR2 is YYREEE in the germline V gene (reference sequence). J was trimmed by 2 bases and V by 3 bases; bases with no gene match: 6. This CDR3 comprises 15 residues.

The genes are TRBV11-1 and TRBJ2-7, with unresolved D. This CDR3 spans 16 amino acids. Germline-derived CDR1 and CDR2 are SGHAT and FQDESV (reference sequence). V lost 4 bases and J 5 bases, leaving 21 bases between the germline ends. The CDR3 loop reads CASSSALLSASNEQYF. The CDR3, as DNA: TGTGCCAGCAGCTCCGCTCTTTTAAGCGCTTCCAACGAGCAGTACTTC.

CDR3 nucleotide sequence: TGTGCCAGTAGTATAGTAGGGGACAGGCCGAGAACTAATGAAAAACTGTTTTTT. Translating it yields CASSIVGDRPRTNEKLFF. V and J are TRBV19 and TRBJ1-4; TRBD1 matches 8 bases. Trimming cost V 1 base and J 1 base; bases outside gene matches: 8. The CDR3 extends over 18 amino acids. From germline, CDR1 is LNHDA and CDR2 SQIVND (reference sequence).

This rearrangement joins TRBV28 to TRBJ2-6; 7 bases line up with TRBD1. V shed 6 bases and J 4 bases; nucleotides not matched to a gene: 12. Germline CDR1 MDHEN, CDR2 SYDVKM. This CDR3 is 17 amino acids long. The chain's CDR3 is CASSRQGGVGGANVLTF. The CDR3 bases are TGTGCCAGCAGCAGACAGGGTGGGGTCGGCGGGGCCAACGTCCTGACTTTC.